These 21 T cell receptor beta chains came from one sample sequenced in a study of T cells in Graves' hyperthyroidism and ophthalmopathy. Amplification of TCR beta CDR3 regions used RNA as the template. Primed by the HTBI set, a first-round RT-PCR was run on the TCR CDR3. TCRdb re-called the multiplex PCR reads with MiXCR, one entry per CDR3 protein. The sample yields around 580,000 distinct CDR3 sequences, 16% seen once. The sample comprised blood. The origin of the receptors is a woman younger than 35 with Graves' hyperthyroidism.

This clonotype was found many times. V is TRBV28 and J is TRBJ2-7, with TRBD1 as a possible D gene (6 bases). The CDR3 has 16 residues. Looked up from germline, CDR1 is MDHEN and CDR2 is SYDVKM. Trimming shortened V by 6 bases and J by 0 bases, and 18 bases separated the two germline ends. The CDR3 spells CASRPLRDTLSYEQYF. CDR3 nucleotide sequence: TGTGCCAGCAGACCTCTTCGGGACACCCTCTCCTACGAGCAGTACTTC.

There are many counts of this clonotype. The rearrangement joins TRBV20-1 to TRBJ2-1, with D perhaps assigned TRBD1 or TRBD2 (5 bases each). Trimming took off 3 bases at V and 2 bases at J, with 14 bases between the two ends. CDR1 DFQATT and CDR2 SNEGSKA come from the germline V gene (reference sequence). CDR3 length: 15 amino acids. CDR3 region: CSASSRGAPYNEQFF. The CDR3 bases are TGCAGTGCTAGTTCGAGGGGAGCCCCCTACAATGAGCAGTTCTTC.

In regard to this clonotype: This may be a read error: a much more frequent sequence differs by one nucleotide. The rearrangement uses TRBV5-1 and TRBJ2-1; TRBD1 might be the D (6 bases). This CDR3 spans 13 amino acids. V lost 0 bases and J 15 bases, leaving 16 bases between the germline ends. Germline CDR1 SGHRS, CDR2 YFSETQ. The CDR3 sequence: CASSLEGGTQRFF. The CDR3 DNA reads as TGCGCCAGCAGCTTGGAAGGGGGAACCCAGCGGTTCTTC.

This clonotype was counted at least ten times. The chain couples TRBV20-1 to TRBJ2-7; 11 bases match TRBD1. The CDR3 contains 14 residues. The germline V gene has CDR1 DFQATT and CDR2 SNEGSKA (reference sequence). J gave up 4 bases and V 1 base, and 3 bases lay outside the gene matches. The CDR3 is CSARGTGGRYEQYF. The CDR3 DNA reads TGCAGTGCTAGAGGGACAGGGGGCAGGTACGAGCAGTACTTC.

Remarks on this clonotype: Given a much more abundant clone one base away, this may be a read error. This chain links TRBV7-2 with TRBJ2-1; unclear D gene. Germline V lookup: CDR1 SGHTA, CDR2 FQGNSA. This CDR3 is 15 amino acids long. The CDR3 DNA reads TGTGCCAGCAGCTCATCTACTTCCCCCTACTACGAGCTGTACTTC. It is translated as CASSSSTSPYYELYF. Complete variable domain (other parts from reference TRBV7-2 and TRBJ2-1): GAGVSQSPSNKVTEKGKDVELRCDPISGHTALYWYRQSLGQGLEFLIYFQGNSAPDKSGLPSDRFSAERTGGSVSTLTIQRTQQEDSAVYLCASSSSTSPYYELYFGPGTRLTVL.

This clonotype was detected many times. The CDR3 sequence is CASCRGQVVTEAFF. The CDR3 DNA reads TGTGCCAGCTGCAGGGGGCAGGTGGTCACTGAAGCTTTCTTT. The chain recombines TRBV2 with TRBJ1-1, with 8 bases matching TRBD1. From germline, CDR1 is SNHLY and CDR2 FYNNEI. This CDR3 has 14 residues. Trimming took 8 bases from V and 4 from J; bases not matched to a gene: 9. Variable domain in full (rest from reference TRBV2 and TRBJ1-1): EPEVTQTPSHQVTQMGQEVILRCVPISNHLYFYWYRQILGQKVEFLVSFYNNEISEKSEIFDDQFSVERPDGSNFTLKIRSTKLEDSAMYFCASCRGQVVTEAFFGQGTRLTVV.

This clonotype has a count of ten or more. The CDR3 loop is CASSLRKSTDTQYF. CDR3 coding DNA: TGTGCCAGCAGCCTCCGAAAGAGCACAGATACGCAGTATTTT. V is TRBV6-1 and J is TRBJ2-3; no reliable D call. This CDR3 has 14 amino acids. Trimming cost V 6 bases and J 0 bases, with 10 bases left between them. Germline values: CDR1 MNHNS, CDR2 SASEGT.

This clonotype was counted only a few times. V usage is TRBV6-2 or TRBV6-3 and J usage is TRBJ1-5; 11 bases map to TRBD1. V lost 4 bases, J lost 0 bases, and 8 bases stayed unmatched. CDR3 length: 18 residues. Germline CDR1 MNHEY, CDR2 SVGEGT. CDR3 in DNA: TGTGCCAGCAGTTCAATGGACAGGGGGCCTTATAGCAATCAGCCCCAGCATTTT. This translates into CASSSMDRGPYSNQPQHF.

V usage is TRBV6-1 and J usage is TRBJ1-1; D gene uncertain. Germline V gene sequence: CDR1 MNHNS, CDR2 SASEGT. The CDR3 consists of 12 residues. V shed 6 bases and J shed 8 bases, with 13 bases lying between them. The CDR3 loop reads CASRITVDEAFF. In DNA form, the CDR3 reads TGTGCCAGCAGAATCACCGTTGACGAAGCTTTCTTT.

In its sample, this clonotype was seen a few times. The chain links TRBV5-6 to TRBJ1-2; 7 nucleotides line up with TRBD1. Germline CDR1 reads SGHDT; CDR2 reads YYEEEE. This CDR3 is 15 amino acids long. Trimming removed 4 bases from V and 8 bases from J; junction bases left unmatched: 14. CDR3 DNA: TGTGCCAGCAGCCCAGGGGGTAGTTTAATCATGGGCTACACCTTC. It specifies CASSPGGSLIMGYTF.

In this sample, this clonotype turned up a few times. The J gene is TRBJ2-2, the V gene TRBV24-1; D not certain. The V and J ends lost 5 bases and 7 bases respectively, with 10 bases between them. Germline CDR1 reads KGHDR; CDR2 reads SFDVKD. The CDR3 sequence is 13 residues long. CDR3: CATSGVFGGELFF. CDR3 sequence (DNA): TGTGCCACCAGTGGAGTATTTGGCGGGGAGCTGTTTTTT.

Only one count was recorded for this clonotype. Given a much more abundant clone one base away, this may be a read error. V gene TRBV18 combines with J gene TRBJ2-7, with 7 bases fitting TRBD2. The CDR3 consists of 14 residues. Germline V gene data show CDR1 as KGHSH and CDR2 as LQKENI. Here the CDR3 DNA reads TGTGTCAGCTCACAGAGCGGGGACCCCCGGGAGCAGTACTTC. It codes for CVSSQSGDPREQYF.

The V call is TRBV6-5, the J call TRBJ1-4; D possibly corresponds to TRBD1 (5 bases). This CDR3 is 14 amino acids long. V lost 2 bases to trimming and J lost 4 bases, with 8 bases between them. The V gene's germline CDR1 is MNHEY and CDR2 SVGAGI. The CDR3 coding sequence is TGTGCCAGCAGTTACAGGCAGGGTAATGAAAAACTGTTTTTT. This gives the protein CASSYRQGNEKLFF.

In its sample, this clonotype was seen many times. The V call is TRBV2, the J call TRBJ2-1; maybe TRBD2 (6 bases). Germline V lookup: CDR1 SNHLY, CDR2 FYNNEI. V lost 7 bases to trimming and J lost 2 bases, with 21 bases between them. The CDR3 extends over 17 amino acids. The CDR3 DNA reads as TGTGCCAGCATCAGCCCCGGGAGTGGGCGTACCTACAATGAGCAGTTCTTC. Protein sequence: CASISPGSGRTYNEQFF. The whole variable domain, remainder taken from reference TRBV2 and TRBJ2-1, is EPEVTQTPSHQVTQMGQEVILRCVPISNHLYFYWYRQILGQKVEFLVSFYNNEISEKSEIFDDQFSVERPDGSNFTLKIRSTKLEDSAMYFCASISPGSGRTYNEQFFGPGTRLTVL.

This clonotype was detected ten times or more. This chain connects TRBV12-3 or TRBV12-4 to TRBJ2-5, with TRBD2 matching 8 bases. V was clipped by 4 bases and J by 1 base; unmatched bases: 5. This CDR3 comprises 15 residues. The CDR3 sequence: CASSYRLAGQETQYF. The CDR3 region has the DNA TGTGCCAGCAGTTATCGCCTAGCGGGCCAAGAGACCCAGTACTTC.

As regards this clonotype: With a much larger clone just one base away, this may be a read error. This chain uses TRBV12-3 or TRBV12-4 with TRBJ1-6, with D perhaps matching TRBD1 (5 bases). There are 16 residues in the CDR3. Trimming removed 5 bases at V and 9 bases at J, with 20 bases between. CDR3 coding DNA: TGTGCCAGCAGTGACGGGGGAGGGGAACATCCTTCACCCCTCCACTTT. Translated: CASSDGGGEHPSPLHF.

The CDR3 here is CASSSDGQRYTF. In DNA, the CDR3 is TGTGCCAGCAGCTCGGACGGTCAGAGGTACACCTTC. V gene TRBV11-2 combines with J gene TRBJ1-2; D gene ambiguous. The CDR3 loop spans 12 amino acids. V was shortened by 4 bases and J by 11 bases, with 14 bases between the two germline ends. Germline lookup yields CDR1 SGHAT and CDR2 FQNNGV.

This clonotype was seen repeatedly, ten times or more. The chain recombines TRBV12-3 or TRBV12-4 with TRBJ1-2; 7 nucleotides match TRBD1. With 3 bases clipped from V and 8 bases from J, the junction kept 6 bases outside the gene matches. The CDR3 spans 13 residues. The CDR3 loop is CASSFKGADGYTF. As DNA, the CDR3 is TGTGCCAGCAGTTTTAAGGGGGCTGACGGCTACACCTTC.

This clonotype was seen a handful of times. The chain employs TRBV2 and TRBJ2-2; possible D gene TRBD1, 5 bases. With 5 bases removed from V and 1 base from J, the gap between germline ends came to 14 bases. The germline CDR1 and CDR2 sequences are SNHLY and FYNNEI. The CDR3 spans 16 residues. CDR3 in amino acids: CASSSRIRGNTGELFF. For the CDR3, the DNA is TGTGCCAGCAGTTCCAGAATAAGGGGGAACACCGGGGAGCTGTTTTTT. Looking up the rest from reference TRBV2 and TRBJ2-2 gives the full variable domain: EPEVTQTPSHQVTQMGQEVILRCVPISNHLYFYWYRQILGQKVEFLVSFYNNEISEKSEIFDDQFSVERPDGSNFTLKIRSTKLEDSAMYFCASSSRIRGNTGELFFGEGSRLTVL.

This clonotype was observed many times. The V and J genes are TRBV12-3 or TRBV12-4 and TRBJ2-5, with D perhaps being TRBD1 or TRBD2 (5 bases each). Trimming shortened V by 6 bases and J by 5 bases, and 13 bases separated the two germline ends. The CDR3 length is 13 residues. For the CDR3, the DNA is TGTGCCAGCAGCTACTCGGGGCCCGAGACCCAGTACTTC. Translating gives CASSYSGPETQYF.

The chain combines TRBV20-1 with TRBJ2-5, with 8 bases that match TRBD1. V gave up 0 bases and J gave up 2 bases; unmatched junction bases: 5. Germline V gene data show CDR1 as DFQATT and CDR2 as SNEGSKA (reference sequence). This CDR3 has 15 amino acids. The CDR3 region is CSARDVRQGQETQYF. The CDR3 DNA follows: TGCAGTGCTAGAGACGTCAGACAGGGGCAAGAGACCCAGTACTTC.